This TCR beta chain comes out of a study of T cell changes during pregnancy in multiple sclerosis. This clone was counted a few times. This CDR3 is built from 14 residues. After removal of 6 bases from V and 4 bases from J, the junction contained 8 bases not matched to a gene. Germline values: CDR1 MNHEY, CDR2 SMNVEV (reference sequence). Generated by immunoSEQ multiplex PCR, the TCRdb table keeps only in-frame clones and is missing some. The repertoire holds 35,000 to 40,000 clones, with roughly 85% as singletons. V is TRBV27 and J is TRBJ1-2; the match to TRBD1 covers 7 bases. The sample was CD4+ T cells from peripheral blood mononuclear cells, taken before pregnancy. The clonotype comes from a female donor with multiple sclerosis, enrolled in a pregnancy study. The CDR3 DNA reads TGTGCCAGCAGATACTCCCGGGACAGCTATGGCTACACCTTC. This sequence encodes CASRYSRDSYGYTF.